This T cell receptor (beta chain) was recorded in a study of T cells after yellow fever vaccination. General study points: Clones that expanded after primary vaccination mostly reappeared after the booster (over 95% CD4, about 89% CD8). CD4 and CD8 compartments shared a small share of clonotypes. Although the secondary response was weaker, it peaked faster, at day 5 versus 15.

A 5'RACE template-switching step, the method used to make TCR cDNA, added a universal primer site and UMIs. TCRdb processed the 5' RACE reads anew with MiXCR; each CDR3 protein has one entry. The profile shows approximately 550,000 distinct CDR3 sequences, 15% to 20% of them singletons. V lost 4 bases, J lost 2 bases, and 6 bases lay in between. In germline, CDR1 is DFQATT, CDR2 SNEGSKA (reference sequence). The CDR3 is 13 amino acids. A note on this clonotype: What it binds is unknown.

This chain uses TRBV20-1 with TRBJ2-6; D ambiguous. The receptor was derived from a man aged 30 to 45 who received the YFV17D yellow fever vaccine. Material: PBMCs, obtained 15 days after the yellow fever booster vaccination. The CDR3 sequence: CSAKGTGANVLTF. The CDR3 DNA is TGCAGTGCTAAAGGAACTGGGGCCAACGTCCTGACTTTC.